This passage covers 30 T cell receptor beta chains from one sample sequenced in a study of blood T cells in healthy people across ages. Then a second PCR, running roughly 7 to 11 cycles, was carried out with a sample-barcoded 5' primer and a J-beta primer mix. TCRdb itself ran the 5' RACE reads through MiXCR, one entry per CDR3 protein. The table shows about 290,000 distinct CDR3 sequences, with roughly 27% occurring only once. Material for sequencing was blood. Receptors originate from an older woman in good health.

This clonotype occurred a few times. V and J are TRBV6-6 and TRBJ1-1, with D possibly being TRBD1 (6 bases). Germline CDR1 and CDR2: MNHNY and SVGAGI (reference sequence). This CDR3 contains 14 residues. V was shortened by 4 bases and J by 7 bases, with 16 bases between the two germline ends. CDR3 sequence reads: CASSFKDRRIEAFF. In DNA, the CDR3 is TGTGCCAGCAGTTTCAAAGACAGGAGAATTGAAGCTTTCTTT.

A few counts support this clonotype. V and J are TRBV28 and TRBJ1-2, with D uncertain. Trimming removed 8 bases at V and 8 bases at J, with 12 bases between. The CDR3 is 11 residues long. The germline CDR1 and CDR2 sequences are MDHEN and SYDVKM. Here the CDR3 DNA reads TGTGCCAGCGTTTTAGGAGGGGGCTACACCTTC. Translation: CASVLGGGYTF.

The J gene is TRBJ2-3, the V gene TRBV5-1; TRBD2 agrees at 7 bases. There are 14 residues in the CDR3. From germline, CDR1 is SGHRS and CDR2 YFSETQ. Germline trimming cut 4 bases from V and 2 bases from J; bases unmatched to any gene: 4. CDR3 in amino acids: CASSPGTTTDTQYF. CDR3 DNA: TGCGCCAGCAGCCCCGGGACTACCACAGATACGCAGTATTTT.

Only a few counts were recorded for this clonotype. The rearrangement links TRBV20-1 to TRBJ2-3, with 7 bases fitting TRBD2. The J segment lost 2 bases and the V segment lost 0 bases, leaving 5 bases of the junction unmatched. This CDR3 has 15 residues. The V gene's germline CDR1 is DFQATT and CDR2 SNEGSKA (reference sequence). The CDR3 nucleotides are TGCAGTGCTAGAGATTGGGAGGGAAACACAGATACGCAGTATTTT. Translating it yields CSARDWEGNTDTQYF.

The V gene is TRBV7-9, the J gene TRBJ1-1, with 8 positions matching TRBD1. The CDR3 spans 16 residues. CDR1 is SEHNR and CDR2 is FQNEAQ in the germline V gene (reference sequence). V was clipped by 2 bases and J by 1 base; unmatched bases: 6. In DNA, the CDR3 is TGTGCCAGCAGCTTAATGCGCGGACAGGGGAACACTGAAGCTTTCTTT. It is translated as CASSLMRGQGNTEAFF.

In its sample, this clonotype was seen many times. The chain joins TRBV5-1 to TRBJ2-4; the D is unclear. This CDR3 region has 14 residues. Germline V lookup: CDR1 SGHRS, CDR2 YFSETQ. With 0 bases removed from V and 0 bases from J, the gap between germline ends came to 4 bases. The chain's CDR3 is CASSLDIAKNIQYF. The DNA of the CDR3 is TGCGCCAGCAGCTTGGACATAGCCAAAAACATTCAGTACTTC.

This clonotype was recorded at least ten times. The chain has TRBV27 and TRBJ2-3; D is uncertain. The CDR3 runs 12 residues. From germline, CDR1 is MNHEY and CDR2 SMNVEV (reference sequence). The V and J ends lost 5 bases and 2 bases respectively, with 5 bases between them. The CDR3 nucleotides read TGTGCCAGCAGTCCCACCACAGATACGCAGTATTTT. This translates into CASSPTTDTQYF.

This clonotype was found many times. The V and J genes are TRBV29-1 and TRBJ2-5; possibly TRBD2 for D (5 bases). V was clipped by 4 bases and J by 5 bases, with 14 bases between them. This CDR3 has 13 amino acids. The germline V gene encodes CDR1 SQVTM and CDR2 ANQGSEA. The CDR3 nucleotides are TGCAGCGTTGTATCGGGGAGCTGGGAGACCCAGTACTTC. Its protein is CSVVSGSWETQYF. The full variable domain, its missing parts supplied by reference TRBV29-1 and TRBJ2-5, is SAVISQKPSRDICQRGTSLTIQCQVDSQVTMMFWYRQQPGQSLTLIATANQGSEATYESGFVIDKFPISRPNLTFSTLTVSNMSPEDSSIYLCSVVSGSWETQYFGPGTRLLVL.

The chain employs TRBV10-3 and TRBJ2-7; D not resolved. CDR1 is ENHRY, CDR2 SYGVKD, per germline. The CDR3 length is 11 residues. V lost 9 bases and J 1 base, leaving 7 bases between the germline ends. The CDR3 DNA sequence: TGTGCCATAGGTGGGTCCTACGAGCAGTACTTC. Translation gives CAIGGSYEQYF.

This clonotype occurred a few times. This chain uses TRBV7-9 with TRBJ1-4, with 8 nucleotides matching TRBD1. Trimming at V came to 4 bases and at J to 8 bases, leaving 6 bases not matched to a gene. Germline lookup yields CDR1 SEHNR and CDR2 FQNEAQ (reference sequence). The CDR3 has 14 residues. CDR3 sequence: CASSYGQGLEKLFF. CDR3 DNA sequence: TGTGCCAGCAGCTATGGACAGGGACTCGAAAAACTGTTTTTT.

V is TRBV27 and J is TRBJ1-1, with D unclear. This CDR3 has 13 residues. Trimming shortened V by 5 bases and J by 4 bases, and 11 bases separated the two germline ends. The V gene's germline CDR1 is MNHEY and CDR2 SMNVEV (reference sequence). The CDR3 nucleotides read TGTGCCAGCAGTCTCCAAGGAGTCACTGAAGCTTTCTTT. It specifies CASSLQGVTEAFF.

The chain is built from TRBV12-3 or TRBV12-4 and TRBJ2-3; tentative D call: TRBD2 (6 bases). The CDR3 is 13 amino acids. Deletions cut 6 bases from V and 2 bases from J, with 9 bases between. CDR3 DNA sequence: TGTGCCAGCAGCCGGGACTTCACAGATACGCAGTATTTT. Translating gives CASSRDFTDTQYF.

V is TRBV20-1 and J is TRBJ2-4; 9 nucleotides match TRBD1. Trimming removed 6 bases from V and 3 bases from J; junction bases left unmatched: 9. The CDR3 has 15 residues. Germline values: CDR1 DFQATT, CDR2 SNEGSKA (reference sequence). DNA of the CDR3: TGCAGTGCCCTTGGGGGACAGGGAGACAAAAACATTCAGTACTTC. Translated: CSALGGQGDKNIQYF.

The V gene is TRBV6-6, the J gene TRBJ2-3, with D perhaps TRBD1 (6 bases). The CDR3 covers 14 residues. V lost 0 bases and J lost 10, with 14 bases in between. CDR1 is MNHNY and CDR2 is SVGAGI in the germline V gene (reference sequence). The CDR3 reads CASSYSGEGVAQYF. For the CDR3, the DNA is TGTGCCAGCAGTTACTCGGGAGAGGGGGTGGCGCAGTATTTT.

At least ten counts were recorded for this clonotype. The rearrangement uses TRBV6-2 or TRBV6-3 and TRBJ2-1, with 10 bases fitting TRBD2. CDR1 is MNHEY and CDR2 is SVGEGT in the germline V gene. Trimming took 2 bases from V and 8 from J; bases not matched to a gene: 9. The length of the CDR3 is 16 residues. The CDR3 reads CASSYQAGGGRYEQFF. DNA of the CDR3: TGTGCCAGCAGTTACCAAGCGGGAGGGGGTCGATATGAGCAGTTCTTC.

This clonotype was detected only a few times. The rearrangement uses TRBV20-1 and TRBJ2-5; 13 bases are a match to TRBD2. The CDR3 is 22 amino acids. After removal of 6 bases from V and 2 bases from J, the junction contained 27 bases not matched to a gene. Germline V gene lookup returns CDR1 DFQATT and CDR2 SNEGSKA (reference sequence). The CDR3 region is CSAGNTGTSGNGPWLPQETQYF. The CDR3 DNA follows: TGCAGTGCCGGGAATACCGGGACTAGCGGGAATGGTCCCTGGCTACCGCAAGAGACCCAGTACTTC.

The chain employs TRBV20-1 and TRBJ2-3, with 12 bases fitting TRBD2. In germline, CDR1 is DFQATT, CDR2 SNEGSKA (reference sequence). CDR3 length: 16 residues. V trimming: 4 bases; J trimming: 4 bases; junction bases outside the gene matches: 9. The CDR3 region has the DNA TGCAGTGCTAAAAGACTAGCGGGAGAGGGAGCAGATACGCAGTATTTT. It translates to CSAKRLAGEGADTQYF.

This clonotype was seen repeatedly, ten times or more. V gene TRBV6-6 combines with J gene TRBJ2-5, with TRBD1 as a possible D gene (6 bases). The CDR3 covers 12 residues. Trimming took off 11 bases at V and 5 bases at J, with 15 bases between the two ends. Germline assignment: CDR1 MNHNY and CDR2 SVGAGI (reference sequence). The CDR3 DNA is TGTGCCGGAAAAGGACAGTCGGAGACCCAGTACTTC. Amino acids: CAGKGQSETQYF.

The rearrangement links TRBV3-1 to TRBJ2-5; 12 bases map to TRBD2. From germline, CDR1 is LGHDT and CDR2 YNNKEL (reference sequence). Trimming at V came to 2 bases and at J to 5 bases, leaving 6 bases not matched to a gene. The CDR3 has 16 amino acids. CDR3 region: CASSQPGLAGGETQYF. In DNA, the CDR3 is TGTGCCAGCAGCCAACCGGGACTAGCGGGTGGGGAGACCCAGTACTTC.

V is TRBV20-1 and J is TRBJ2-7; D tentatively reads TRBD1 or TRBD2 (5 bases each). CDR3 size: 16 residues. The V and J ends lost 0 bases and 2 bases respectively, with 17 bases between them. CDR1 is DFQATT, CDR2 SNEGSKA, per germline (reference sequence). The CDR3 DNA is TGCAGTGCTAGAGATCTCTCCCGGGACCTTACCTACGAGCAGTACTTC. It codes for CSARDLSRDLTYEQYF.

The genes are TRBV12-3 or TRBV12-4 and TRBJ1-3, with no clear D. V lost 5 bases to trimming and J lost 3 bases, with 5 bases between them. The CDR3 is made up of 12 amino acids. For the CDR3, the DNA is TGTGCCAGCAGTGAGGATGGAAACACCATATATTTT. Translating it yields CASSEDGNTIYF.

The chain has TRBV9 and TRBJ2-6, with D possibly being TRBD1 (7 bases). Germline lookup yields CDR1 SGDLS and CDR2 YYNGEE. The V end lost 2 bases, the J end lost 3 bases, and 15 bases lay between the germline ends. This CDR3 is built from 17 residues. Written as DNA, the CDR3 is TGTGCCAGCAGCGTTACGGAGGGGGCGCTTGGGGCCAACGTCCTGACTTTC. Protein: CASSVTEGALGANVLTF.

This clonotype was counted a few times. CDR3 loop: CASSLFRDHGEQFF. The CDR3 DNA follows: TGTGCCAGCAGTCTCTTCCGGGACCACGGTGAGCAGTTCTTC. The chain carries TRBV28 and TRBJ2-5; D tentatively fits TRBD1 or TRBD2 (5 bases each). The end of the DNA aligns better with TRBJ2-1, so the J call may be wrong. This CDR3 has 14 amino acids. From germline, CDR1 is MDHEN and CDR2 SYDVKM.

The DNA for the CDR3 is TGCAGTGCTAGCGAAGCGGGAGGGCCTGAAGAGACCCAGTACTTC. This translates into CSASEAGGPEETQYF. V and J are TRBV20-1 and TRBJ2-5; 10 nucleotides line up with TRBD2. The V segment lost 3 bases and the J segment 3 bases; nucleotides outside the gene matches: 7. The CDR3 contains 15 residues. Germline CDR1 reads DFQATT; CDR2 reads SNEGSKA (reference sequence).

This clonotype occurred many times. The rearrangement uses TRBV28 and TRBJ2-5; D is ambiguous. The CDR3 is made up of 13 amino acids. V lost 2 bases, J lost 0 bases, and 4 bases lay in between. Germline V gene data show CDR1 as MDHEN and CDR2 as SYDVKM. Here the CDR3 reads CASSLANQETQYF. The CDR3 coding sequence is TGTGCCAGCAGTTTAGCCAACCAAGAGACCCAGTACTTC.

This clonotype was detected only a few times. V is TRBV9 and J is TRBJ1-2, with 8 positions matching TRBD1. With V trimmed by 0 bases and J by 7 bases, 11 bases remained unmatched. The CDR3 runs to 16 residues. Germline V CDR1 and CDR2: SGDLS, YYNGEE. The CDR3 reads CASSVDQGAIPSGYTF. CDR3 nucleotides: TGTGCCAGCAGCGTAGATCAGGGGGCGATCCCTTCTGGCTACACCTTC.

The chain combines TRBV5-6 with TRBJ2-1; TRBD2 might be the D (6 bases). Germline assignment: CDR1 SGHDT and CDR2 YYEEEE. This CDR3 has 16 residues. V was pared by 1 base and J by 8 bases, with 19 bases between. This chain's CDR3 is CASSLRAGYTLDEQFF. The DNA for the CDR3 is TGTGCCAGCAGCTTGAGGGCGGGGTATACATTGGATGAGCAGTTCTTC. Full variable domain (outside the CDR3, taken from reference TRBV5-6 and TRBJ2-1): DAGVTQSPTHLIKTRGQQVTLRCSPKSGHDTVSWYQQALGQGPQFIFQYYEEEERQRGNFPDRFSGHQFPNYSSELNVNALLLGDSALYLCASSLRAGYTLDEQFFGPGTRLTVL.

The V gene is TRBV29-1, the J gene TRBJ1-2, with D possibly matching TRBD1 (5 bases). V was shortened by 1 base and J by 9 bases, with 18 bases between the two germline ends. This CDR3 spans 14 amino acids. CDR1 is SQVTM, CDR2 ANQGSEA, per germline. The chain's CDR3 is CSVEGGSSGYRYTF. CDR3 coding DNA: TGCAGCGTTGAAGGGGGCAGTTCCGGATACCGCTACACCTTC.

The V call is TRBV12-3 or TRBV12-4, the J call TRBJ1-2; no reliable D call. The germline V and J ends were trimmed by 2 bases and 0 bases, with 7 bases remaining between them. There are 14 residues in the CDR3. The CDR3 sequence is CASSLHQTNYGYTF. DNA of the CDR3: TGTGCCAGCAGTTTACATCAGACTAACTATGGCTACACCTTC.

This clonotype has just one count. This chain links TRBV5-8 with TRBJ2-3; D may be TRBD1 or TRBD2 (5 bases each). The CDR3 has 17 amino acids. The V end lost 4 bases, the J end lost 4 bases, and 22 bases lay between the germline ends. Germline assignment: CDR1 SGHTS and CDR2 YDEGEE. The CDR3 bases are TGTGCCAGCAGCCCCGAGGCGTTGGTTCGAGGGGCAGATACGCAGTATTTT. It specifies CASSPEALVRGADTQYF.